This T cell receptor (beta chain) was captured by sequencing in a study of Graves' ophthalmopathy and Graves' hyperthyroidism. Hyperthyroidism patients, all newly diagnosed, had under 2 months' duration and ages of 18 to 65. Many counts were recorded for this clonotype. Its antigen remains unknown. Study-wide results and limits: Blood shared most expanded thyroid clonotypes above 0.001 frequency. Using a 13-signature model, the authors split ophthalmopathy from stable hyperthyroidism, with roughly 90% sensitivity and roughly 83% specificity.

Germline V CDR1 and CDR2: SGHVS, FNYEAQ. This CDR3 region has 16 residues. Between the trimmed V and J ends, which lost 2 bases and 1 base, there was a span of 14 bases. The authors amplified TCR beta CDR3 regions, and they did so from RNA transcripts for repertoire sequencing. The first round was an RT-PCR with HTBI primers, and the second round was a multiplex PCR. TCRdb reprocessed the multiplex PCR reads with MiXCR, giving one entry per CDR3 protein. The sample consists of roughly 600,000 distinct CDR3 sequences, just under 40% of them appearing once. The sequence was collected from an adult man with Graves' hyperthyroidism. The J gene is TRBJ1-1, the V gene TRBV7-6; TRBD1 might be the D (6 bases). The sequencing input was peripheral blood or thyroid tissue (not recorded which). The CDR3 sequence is CASSLKGRGGNTEAFF. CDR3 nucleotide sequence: TGTGCCAGCAGCTTAAAGGGGAGGGGGGGGAACACTGAAGCTTTCTTT.